The rows below give T cell receptor beta chains drawn from one sample of a study of cytomegalovirus exposure and HLA in healthy donors. TCRdb keeps only in-frame clones here, not all; method: immunoSEQ multiplex PCR. The sample has about 360,000 clones; 86% are singletons. The specimen was PBMCs. These TCRs come from a woman aged 18 to 35 in good health and CMV-seronegative. Both conserved end residues are part of each CDR3. A D gene is named only where the DNA matches it firmly. Only some rows state a clone size, as once, few, many or a class for expanded clones.

V gene: TRBV7-9; J gene: TRBJ2-1; D gene: -; clone size: -; CDR3 protein: CASSLNPRGEQFF
V gene: TRBV5-1; J gene: TRBJ2-2; D gene: -; clone size: -; CDR3 protein: CASSPKEDFWLGGELFF
V gene: TRBV27; J gene: TRBJ1-1; D gene: -; clone size: -; CDR3 protein: CASSSPWRPDTEAFF
V gene: TRBV19; J gene: TRBJ2-1; D gene: -; clone size: once; CDR3 protein: CASRRYNEQFF
V gene: TRBV6-5; J gene: TRBJ1-2; D gene: -; clone size: -; CDR3 protein: CASSYFDDSTGQGYTF
V gene: TRBV18; J gene: TRBJ2-7; D gene: TRBD2; clone size: -; CDR3 protein: CASSPHLAGLYEQYF
V gene: TRBV7-3; J gene: TRBJ2-1; D gene: -; clone size: -; CDR3 protein: CASSLTGGLVNEQFF
V gene: TRBV28; J gene: TRBJ1-1; D gene: -; clone size: -; CDR3 protein: CASSWPRGTSRETEAFF
V gene: TRBV2; J gene: TRBJ1-6; D gene: TRBD1; clone size: -; CDR3 protein: CASSPGTGAGSPLHF
V gene: TRBV28; J gene: TRBJ2-7; D gene: TRBD2; clone size: -; CDR3 protein: CASGLAGGSYEQYF
V gene: TRBV29-1; J gene: TRBJ2-5; D gene: TRBD1; clone size: -; CDR3 protein: CSVEVPFQGAVLQETQYF
V gene: TRBV27; J gene: TRBJ2-5; D gene: TRBD2; clone size: -; CDR3 protein: CASSPTSGGSGETQYF
V gene: TRBV4-2; J gene: TRBJ2-7; D gene: TRBD2; clone size: -; CDR3 protein: CASSQGLAGGSYEQYF
V gene: TRBV5-1; J gene: TRBJ2-7; D gene: TRBD2; clone size: few; CDR3 protein: CASVPSGSAYEQYF
V gene: TRBV6-6; J gene: TRBJ1-1; D gene: TRBD1; clone size: -; CDR3 protein: CASSLRGPASEAFF
V gene: TRBV19; J gene: TRBJ2-3; D gene: -; clone size: once; CDR3 protein: CASTSFTDTQYF
V gene: TRBV25-1; J gene: TRBJ2-7; D gene: -; clone size: -; CDR3 protein: CASSGTDQGISGHEQYF
V gene: TRBV27; J gene: TRBJ2-2; D gene: TRBD2; clone size: -; CDR3 protein: CASSFREGAFRELFF
V gene: TRBV5-1; J gene: TRBJ1-2; D gene: -; clone size: -; CDR3 protein: CASKGANRANYGYTF
V gene: TRBV13; J gene: TRBJ2-3; D gene: TRBD2; clone size: -; CDR3 protein: CASSLSGRAGHHTQYF
V gene: TRBV2; J gene: TRBJ1-5; D gene: -; clone size: -; CDR3 protein: CASSERAGLLSQHF
V gene: TRBV11-2; J gene: TRBJ2-7; D gene: TRBD1; clone size: -; CDR3 protein: CASSRTPGQGAYEQYF
V gene: TRBV10-3; J gene: TRBJ2-3; D gene: TRBD2; clone size: -; CDR3 protein: CAISRSGRDDTQYF
V gene: TRBV2; J gene: TRBJ2-5; D gene: TRBD1; clone size: -; CDR3 protein: CASRNRHRDRGRETQYF
V gene: TRBV30; J gene: TRBJ2-7; D gene: -; clone size: -; CDR3 protein: CAWKNDRAWGDEQYF
V gene: TRBV28; J gene: TRBJ2-7; D gene: -; clone size: -; CDR3 protein: CASRTQGPSYEQYF
V gene: TRBV28; J gene: TRBJ1-2; D gene: TRBD1; clone size: -; CDR3 protein: CASSTGGDVSIGGYTF
V gene: TRBV2; J gene: TRBJ2-7; D gene: TRBD2; clone size: few; CDR3 protein: CASSDGGSYEQYF
V gene: TRBV6-1; J gene: TRBJ2-1; D gene: -; clone size: -; CDR3 protein: CASSEAGYRSLISSYNEQFF